These 30 T cell receptor beta chains came from one sample sequenced in a study of cytomegalovirus exposure and HLA in healthy donors. Measured with immunoSEQ multiplex PCR; TCRdb has only the in-frame clones, and not every one. The sample holds around 150,000 clones; approximately 90% are singletons and the top ten take 0.69%. Sequences were obtained from PBMCs. The receptors derive from a man aged 18 to 30 in good health and CMV-seronegative.

The V gene is TRBV12-5, the J gene TRBJ2-3; 7 bases align to TRBD2. V shed 7 bases and J 1 base; nucleotides not matched to a gene: 5. The CDR3 totals 14 residues. In germline, CDR1 is LGHNT, CDR2 FRNRAP. The CDR3 reads CASVAGVGTDTQYF. CDR3 sequence (DNA): TGTGCTAGTGTGGCGGGAGTGGGCACAGATACGCAGTATTTT.

The V gene is TRBV11-3, the J gene TRBJ2-3; a possible D gene is TRBD2 (6 bases). V gave up 6 bases and J gave up 7 bases, with 11 bases separating them. The germline gives CDR1 SGHNT, CDR2 YENEEA. The CDR3 is 12 amino acids. The CDR3 is CASSPRDYTQYF. The CDR3 coding sequence is TGTGCCAGCAGTCCTCGGGACTATACGCAGTATTTT. Looking up the rest from reference TRBV11-3 and TRBJ2-3 gives the full variable domain: EAGVVQSPRYKIIEKKQPVAFWCNPISGHNTLYWYLQNLGQGPELLIRYENEEAVDDSQLPKDRFSAERLKGVDSTLKIQPAELGDSAVYLCASSPRDYTQYFGPGTRLTVL.

This clone was observed a handful of times. The V gene is TRBV5-1, the J gene TRBJ1-4; D is possibly TRBD1 (5 bases). Trimming removed 1 base at V and 8 bases at J, with 15 bases between. The CDR3 runs 15 residues. The germline CDR1 and CDR2 sequences are SGHRS and YFSETQ. CDR3 DNA sequence: TGCGCCAGCAGCTTGTCAGGGCCCAGATCGGAAAAACTGTTTTTT. It specifies CASSLSGPRSEKLFF.

Concerning this clone itself: The sample carries other DNA sequences with the same CDR3. This rearrangement joins TRBV18 to TRBJ1-2; TRBD1 agrees at 7 bases. Trimming at V came to 2 bases and at J to 3 bases, leaving 0 bases not matched to a gene. CDR3 length: 13 amino acids. CDR1 KGHSH and CDR2 LQKENI come from the germline V gene. The CDR3 nucleotides read TGTGCCAGCTCACCAGACAGGGACTATGGCTACACCTTC. Its translation is CASSPDRDYGYTF.

The rearrangement links TRBV7-9 to TRBJ2-1; no clear D. V was pared by 5 bases and J by 0 bases, with 5 bases between. Germline CDR1 SEHNR, CDR2 FQNEAQ (reference sequence). The CDR3 contains 13 residues. CDR3 loop: CASSPVSYNEQFF. As DNA, the CDR3 is TGTGCCAGCAGCCCAGTCTCCTACAATGAGCAGTTCTTC.

The chain uses TRBV5-6 and TRBJ2-1, with D tentatively TRBD1 (6 bases). This CDR3 is 17 amino acids long. The germline V gene has CDR1 SGHDT and CDR2 YYEEEE. Trimming took off 0 bases at V and 5 bases at J, with 18 bases between the two ends. In DNA form, the CDR3 reads TGTGCCAGCAGCTTGGGCGCTCCGGGACACGAAAACAATGAGCAGTTCTTC. Translated, it gives CASSLGAPGHENNEQFF.

The sample holds a few counts of this clone. The chain has TRBV19 and TRBJ1-5, with 8 bases lining up with TRBD1. The germline CDR1 and CDR2 sequences are LNHDA and SQIVND (reference sequence). The CDR3 has 17 residues. V shed 5 bases and J 2 bases; nucleotides not matched to a gene: 11. In DNA form, the CDR3 reads TGTGCCAGTAGTCCGGGGACAGGAATGATGGGCAATCAGCCCCAGCATTTT. As protein: CASSPGTGMMGNQPQHF. Filled out from reference TRBV19 and TRBJ1-5, the complete variable domain reads DGGITQSPKYLFRKEGQNVTLSCEQNLNHDAMYWYRQDPGQGLRLIYYSQIVNDFQKGDIAEGYSVSREKKESFPLTVTSAQKNPTAFYLCASSPGTGMMGNQPQHFGDGTRLSIL.

The chain combines TRBV5-1 with TRBJ2-5; D ambiguous. Germline CDR1 and CDR2: SGHRS and YFSETQ. The CDR3 spans 14 residues. V was pared by 0 bases and J by 2 bases, with 8 bases between. CDR3 bases: TGCGCCAGCAGCTTGGTGACACAGCAAGAGACCCAGTACTTC. It specifies CASSLVTQQETQYF.

V usage is TRBV6-5 and J usage is TRBJ2-1; 7 nucleotides line up with TRBD2. CDR1 and CDR2 from the germline V gene are MNHEY and SVGAGI. The ends lost 6 bases at V and 8 bases at J; junction bases unmatched: 7. CDR3 length: 13 residues. The CDR3 DNA reads as TGTGCCAGCAGGGGGGAGGGCCGTGATGAGCAGTTCTTC. It translates to CASRGEGRDEQFF.

The V and J genes are TRBV21-1 and TRBJ2-7; the table's TRBD1 call for D was not verified on the DNA. TRBV21-1 is designated a pseudogene. This CDR3 has 16 amino acids. The DNA of the CDR3 is TGTGCCAGCAGCAAGAACCCGGGACAGGCAGCCTACGAGCAGTACTTC. The encoded protein is CASSKNPGQAAYEQYF.

The chain employs TRBV6-6 and TRBJ1-1; 7 positions agree with TRBD1. The CDR3 runs to 15 residues. The junction had 11 bases not matched to a gene; V was cut back by 8 bases and J by 2 bases. Germline loops: CDR1 MNHNY, CDR2 SVGAGI (reference sequence). The CDR3 sequence is CASRNPGQVNTEAFF. CDR3 DNA sequence: TGTGCCAGCCGCAACCCCGGACAGGTAAACACTGAAGCTTTCTTT.

This clone was found a few times. V and J are TRBV5-1 and TRBJ1-2; D not resolved. Germline lookup yields CDR1 SGHRS and CDR2 YFSETQ. The CDR3 is 13 amino acids. Trimming cost V 0 bases and J 7 bases, with 10 bases left between them. CDR3 sequence: CASSLDRPGGYTF. CDR3 sequence (DNA): TGCGCCAGCAGCTTGGACCGTCCAGGTGGCTACACCTTC.

The genes are TRBV7-9 and TRBJ2-1; D is possibly TRBD1 (5 bases). The CDR3 extends over 15 amino acids. Germline V CDR1 and CDR2: SEHNR, FQNEAQ (reference sequence). With 1 base removed from V and 8 bases from J, the gap between germline ends came to 15 bases. CDR3 nucleotides: TGTGCCAGCAGCTTAGACAGGATTCTCTCCCATGAGCAGTTCTTC. Translating it yields CASSLDRILSHEQFF.

To note about this clone: Different DNA sequences within this sample yield the same CDR3. The chain combines TRBV29-1 with TRBJ1-2, with 10 bases aligning to TRBD1. V dropped 3 bases and J dropped 8; count of bases not matched to a gene: 6. The CDR3 is 13 residues long. CDR1 is SQVTM, CDR2 ANQGSEA, per germline. CDR3 sequence reads: CSVEPGQGYGYTF. CDR3 sequence (DNA): TGCAGCGTTGAGCCGGGACAGGGGTACGGCTACACCTTC.

The chain is built from TRBV6-5 and TRBJ2-1, with D perhaps TRBD1 (6 bases). The CDR3 is 14 residues long. V was clipped by 7 bases and J by 2 bases, with 12 bases between them. Germline lookup yields CDR1 MNHEY and CDR2 SVGAGI. The CDR3 DNA is TGTGCCAGCACCGCTGGGGGCACCTACAATGAGCAGTTCTTC. It yields the protein CASTAGGTYNEQFF.

DNA for the CDR3: TGTGCCAGCAGCACGATTCAGGTTGAGCAGTTCTTC. This codes for CASSTIQVEQFF. V and J are TRBV11-3 and TRBJ2-1; D is unclear. Trimming removed 5 bases at V and 9 bases at J, with 11 bases between. Germline assignment: CDR1 SGHNT and CDR2 YENEEA. The length of the CDR3 is 12 residues.

This clone was seen only once. This chain links TRBV2 with TRBJ2-1; TRBD2 might be the D (5 bases). The CDR3 length is 16 residues. Germline values: CDR1 SNHLY, CDR2 FYNNEI. V was pared by 2 bases and J by 1 base, with 12 bases between. CDR3 amino acids: CASSEPVRGSYNEQFF. In DNA form, the CDR3 reads TGTGCCAGCAGTGAACCCGTCCGGGGTTCCTACAATGAGCAGTTCTTC.

The rearrangement links TRBV2 to TRBJ1-1; TRBD1 matches 12 bases. CDR1 and CDR2 from the germline V gene are SNHLY and FYNNEI. Germline trimming cut 6 bases from V and 4 bases from J; bases unmatched to any gene: 18. The CDR3 sequence is 19 residues long. The CDR3: CASRGGVWGQGAIGTEAFF. In nucleotides, the CDR3 is TGTGCCAGCAGGGGCGGGGTCTGGGGACAGGGGGCTATAGGCACTGAAGCTTTCTTT.

This clone was recorded once. V gene TRBV7-6 combines with J gene TRBJ2-1; 11 bases fit TRBD2. CDR1 and CDR2 from the germline V gene are SGHVS and FNYEAQ. V shed 4 bases and J 6 bases; nucleotides not matched to a gene: 8. This CDR3 region has 16 residues. The CDR3 DNA sequence: TGTGCCAGCAGCTCCGGGACTAGCGGTAGACTCAATGAGCAGTTCTTC. This encodes CASSSGTSGRLNEQFF.

The chain has TRBV4-1 and TRBJ1-2, with 9 bases identical to TRBD1. Germline CDR1 reads MGHRA; CDR2 reads YSYEKL. This CDR3 has 15 amino acids. The J segment lost 3 bases and the V segment lost 1 base, leaving 3 bases of the junction unmatched. CDR3: CASSQGTGVDYGYTF. The CDR3 bases are TGCGCCAGCAGCCAAGGGACAGGGGTCGACTATGGCTACACCTTC.

This sequence joins TRBV27 and TRBJ1-6; 9 positions agree with TRBD1. Germline V gene data show CDR1 as MNHEY and CDR2 as SMNVEV (reference sequence). The CDR3 has 16 amino acids. V lost 5 bases to trimming and J lost 7 bases; unmatched junction nucleotides: 9. Here the CDR3 DNA reads TGTGCCAGCAGTACCCCTGGGACAGGGAGGAATTCACCCCTCCACTTT. Translated, it gives CASSTPGTGRNSPLHF.

The chain is built from TRBV7-9 and TRBJ2-2; 10 bases agree with TRBD1. The CDR3 length is 17 residues. The germline V gene encodes CDR1 SEHNR and CDR2 FQNEAQ (reference sequence). The trim removed 0 bases at V and 6 bases at J, leaving 7 bases unmatched. CDR3 nucleotide sequence: TGTGCCAGCAGCTTAGCGGAGGGGACAGGGGTTGCCGGGGAGCTGTTTTTT. This sequence encodes CASSLAEGTGVAGELFF.

The chain uses TRBV11-3 and TRBJ2-3, with no clear D. Germline assignment: CDR1 SGHNT and CDR2 YENEEA. The CDR3 contains 15 residues. Trimming stripped 1 base from V and 0 bases from J, with 8 bases between. CDR3 nucleotide sequence: TGTGCCAGCAGCTTAGGGCAGACTAGCACAGATACGCAGTATTTT. Translation gives CASSLGQTSTDTQYF.

The V call is TRBV7-9, the J call TRBJ2-2, with D unresolved. Germline loops: CDR1 SEHNR, CDR2 FQNEAQ (reference sequence). V gave up 1 base and J gave up 0 bases, with 12 bases separating them. CDR3 length: 17 residues. Here the CDR3 reads CASSLGARPTNTGELFF. The DNA for the CDR3 is TGTGCCAGCAGCTTAGGGGCACGACCGACGAACACCGGGGAGCTGTTTTTT. Using reference TRBV7-9 and TRBJ2-2 for the parts outside the CDR3, the full variable domain is DTGVSQNPRHKITKRGQNVTFRCDPISEHNRLYWYRQTLGQGPEFLTYFQNEAQLEKSRLLSDRFSAERPKGSFSTLEIQRTEQGDSAMYLCASSLGARPTNTGELFFGEGSRLTVL.

CDR3 region: CASGMQSGGAWETQYF. CDR3 sequence (DNA): TGTGCCAGCGGAATGCAGAGCGGGGGGGCGTGGGAGACCCAGTACTTC. The V call is TRBV27, the J call TRBJ2-5, with 10 bases that match TRBD2. Germline CDR1 reads MNHEY; CDR2 reads SMNVEV (reference sequence). The CDR3 has 16 residues. V lost 8 bases, J lost 5 bases, and 14 bases stayed unmatched.

The gene calls are TRBV5-1 and TRBJ2-5; 10 bases align to TRBD2. Germline-derived CDR1 and CDR2 are SGHRS and YFSETQ. The CDR3 contains 19 residues. V dropped 4 bases and J dropped 2; count of bases not matched to a gene: 17. CDR3 in amino acids: CASSPDPGTSASLQETQYF. The CDR3 DNA follows: TGCGCCAGCAGCCCTGACCCCGGGACTAGCGCTTCCCTGCAAGAGACCCAGTACTTC.

V gene TRBV9 combines with J gene TRBJ2-1; 14 bases map to TRBD2. The V gene's germline CDR1 is SGDLS and CDR2 YYNGEE. The J segment lost 4 bases and the V segment lost 1 base, leaving 7 bases of the junction unmatched. This CDR3 comprises 18 residues. The CDR3 loop is CASSVTPGLAGEYNEQFF. CDR3 in DNA: TGTGCCAGCAGCGTAACCCCGGGACTAGCGGGGGAATACAATGAGCAGTTCTTC.

This clone was recorded a few times. The CDR3 DNA is TGTGCCAGCAGTCCCAGGGGGAGTACCAATGAGCAGTTCTTC. Residues: CASSPRGSTNEQFF. The rearrangement links TRBV6-1 to TRBJ2-1; 7 nucleotides agree with TRBD1. J gave up 6 bases and V 5 bases, and 7 bases lay outside the gene matches. The V gene's germline CDR1 is MNHNS and CDR2 SASEGT. The CDR3 spans 14 residues.

This chain links TRBV30 with TRBJ1-5, with D possibly matching TRBD1 (5 bases). V lost 1 base and J lost 0, with 7 bases in between. The V gene's germline CDR1 is GTSNPN and CDR2 SVGIG (reference sequence). This CDR3 region has 14 residues. CDR3 sequence (DNA): TGTGCCTGGAGTGGGACAATTAGCAATCAGCCCCAGCATTTT. Translating it yields CAWSGTISNQPQHF.

The chain uses TRBV7-7 and TRBJ2-5; D might be TRBD1 (5 bases). CDR1 SSHAT and CDR2 FNYEAQ come from the germline V gene (reference sequence). CDR3 length equals 13 residues. Deletions cut 5 bases from V and 4 bases from J, with 11 bases between. CDR3 residues: CASSQDKGETQYF. The CDR3 DNA is TGTGCCAGCAGCCAGGACAAGGGAGAGACCCAGTACTTC.